This is a list of T cell receptor beta chains from one sample in a study of identical twins. TCRdb independently ran MiXCR on the 5' RACE reads; one entry per CDR3 protein. The sample carries approximately 680,000 distinct CDR3 sequences, roughly 7.1% recorded once. This sample also belongs to another study, concerning yellow fever vaccine responses in identical twins.

Sequenced sample: PBMCs. These receptors originate from a woman under 30 in good health. CDR3s include the opening cysteine and the closing phenylalanine or tryptophan. D genes are given only for firm matches. Size is omitted from some rows. Given values are once, few, many or a class for expanded clones.

cdr3_nt	cdr3_aa	v_call	j_call	clone_size	d_call
TGCAGCGTTGAAGATCCCCCAGATACGCAGTATTTT	CSVEDPPDTQYF	TRBV29-1	TRBJ2-3	.	.
TGTGCCAGCAGTTTTTGGGGACTAGCGGGAGAAGATACGCAGTATTTT	CASSFWGLAGEDTQYF	TRBV12-3/TRBV12-4	TRBJ2-3	.	TRBD2
TGTGCCAGCAGTTTAACGGCTAGCGGTCGGAGCACCGGGGAGCTGTTTTTT	CASSLTASGRSTGELFF	TRBV12-3/TRBV12-4	TRBJ2-2	few	TRBD2
TGTGCCAGCAGCTTAGTGGGACAGGGACGGTCCTACAATGAGCAGTTCTTC	CASSLVGQGRSYNEQFF	TRBV7-2	TRBJ2-1	.	TRBD1
TGTGCCAGCAGCTTAAGACAGGAGGACACTGAAGCTTTCTTT	CASSLRQEDTEAFF	TRBV7-6	TRBJ1-1	.	.
TGTGCCAGTAGCCGTGGACTAGCGGGGAACGCCTACAATGAGCAGTTCTTC	CASSRGLAGNAYNEQFF	TRBV19	TRBJ2-1	.	TRBD2
TGCGCCAGCAGCCAACCTACAGGGAAATATGGCTACACCTTC	CASSQPTGKYGYTF	TRBV4-1	TRBJ1-2	.	.
TGCAGTGCCCCGCCTAGCGGGAGGGCCCCGTACCAAGAGACCCAGTACTTC	CSAPPSGRAPYQETQYF	TRBV20-1	TRBJ2-5	few	TRBD2
TGTGCCAGCAGTGCACTTCACCGGTACAATGAGCAGTTCTTC	CASSALHRYNEQFF	TRBV2	TRBJ2-1	many	.
TGTGCCACCAGTGATTCAGTGTCCTCTGGGGCCAACGTCCTGACTTTC	CATSDSVSSGANVLTF	TRBV24-1	TRBJ2-6	few	.
TGTGCCAGCAGTTCCCTTCAATGGTCAAACACTAGCACAGATACGCAGTATTTT	CASSSLQWSNTSTDTQYF	TRBV12-3/TRBV12-4	TRBJ2-3	.	.
TGCAGTGCTAGAACTAGCGGGAGAATCTACGAGCAGTACTTC	CSARTSGRIYEQYF	TRBV20-1	TRBJ2-7	few	TRBD2
TGTGCCAGCAGCCCAACTGACAGGGTCACTCAGCCCCAGCATTTT	CASSPTDRVTQPQHF	TRBV3-1	TRBJ1-5	many	TRBD1
TGTGCCAGCAGCTCCCCCCTACTAGGGCGGGGGCATGAGCAGTTCTTC	CASSSPLLGRGHEQFF	TRBV5-6	TRBJ2-1	many	.
TGCGCCAGCAGCTTGGCGGCGGGTTACCAAGAGACCCAGTACTTC	CASSLAAGYQETQYF	TRBV5-1	TRBJ2-5	many	.
TGCGCCAGCAGCTTGGCCGGCGGGAGGGCCTACAATGAGCAGTTCTTC	CASSLAGGRAYNEQFF	TRBV5-1	TRBJ2-1	many	TRBD2